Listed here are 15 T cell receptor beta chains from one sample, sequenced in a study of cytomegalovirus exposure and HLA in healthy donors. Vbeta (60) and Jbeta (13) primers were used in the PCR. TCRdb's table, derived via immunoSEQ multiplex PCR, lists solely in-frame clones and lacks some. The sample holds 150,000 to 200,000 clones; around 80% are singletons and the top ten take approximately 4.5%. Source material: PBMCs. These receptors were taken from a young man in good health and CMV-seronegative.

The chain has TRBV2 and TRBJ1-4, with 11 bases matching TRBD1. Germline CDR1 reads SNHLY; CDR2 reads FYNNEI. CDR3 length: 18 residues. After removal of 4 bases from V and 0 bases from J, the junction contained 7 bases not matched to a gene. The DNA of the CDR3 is TGTGCCAGCAGTGGGACAGGGGGCGAAGTCACAACTAATGAAAAACTGTTTTTT. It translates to CASSGTGGEVTTNEKLFF. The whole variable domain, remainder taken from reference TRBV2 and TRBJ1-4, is EPEVTQTPSHQVTQMGQEVILRCVPISNHLYFYWYRQILGQKVEFLVSFYNNEISEKSEIFDDQFSVERPDGSNFTLKIRSTKLEDSAMYFCASSGTGGEVTTNEKLFFGSGTQLSVL.

The chain's CDR3 is CASSSSLAGTGNTIYF. The CDR3 DNA follows: TGTGCCAGCAGCTCCAGCCTGGCAGGGACTGGAAACACCATATATTTT. The chain links TRBV9 to TRBJ1-3, with a possible D match to TRBD1 (5 bases). This CDR3 is built from 16 residues. Germline CDR1 reads SGDLS; CDR2 reads YYNGEE. Trimming left V 4 bases short and J 2 bases short, with 16 bases between.

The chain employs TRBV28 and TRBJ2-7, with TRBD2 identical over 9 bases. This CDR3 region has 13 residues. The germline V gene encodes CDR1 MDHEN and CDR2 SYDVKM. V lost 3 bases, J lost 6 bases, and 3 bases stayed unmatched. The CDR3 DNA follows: TGTGCCAGCAGTTTCAGACTAGCGGCCGAGCAGTACTTC. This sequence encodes CASSFRLAAEQYF.

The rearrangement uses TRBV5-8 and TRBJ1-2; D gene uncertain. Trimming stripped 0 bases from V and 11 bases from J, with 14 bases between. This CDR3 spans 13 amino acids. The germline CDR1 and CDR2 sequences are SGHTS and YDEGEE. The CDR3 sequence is CASSLADRVFYTF. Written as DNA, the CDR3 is TGTGCCAGCAGCTTGGCCGATCGGGTCTTTTACACCTTC.

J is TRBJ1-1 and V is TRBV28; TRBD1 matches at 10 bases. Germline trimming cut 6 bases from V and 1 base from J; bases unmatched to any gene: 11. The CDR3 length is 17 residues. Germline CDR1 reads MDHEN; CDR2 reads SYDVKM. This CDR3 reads CASSAFWTGGSNTEAFF. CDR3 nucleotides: TGTGCCAGCAGCGCTTTCTGGACAGGGGGGTCGAACACTGAAGCTTTCTTT.

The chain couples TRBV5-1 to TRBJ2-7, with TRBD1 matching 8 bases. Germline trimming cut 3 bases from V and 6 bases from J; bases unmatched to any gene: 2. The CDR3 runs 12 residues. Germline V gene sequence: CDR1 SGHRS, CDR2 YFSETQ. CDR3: CASSWTGPEQYF. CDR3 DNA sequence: TGCGCCAGCAGCTGGACAGGGCCCGAGCAGTACTTC.

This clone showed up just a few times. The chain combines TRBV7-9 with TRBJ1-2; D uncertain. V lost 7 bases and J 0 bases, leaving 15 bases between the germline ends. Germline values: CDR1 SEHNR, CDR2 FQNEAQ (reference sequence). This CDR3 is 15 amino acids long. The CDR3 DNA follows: TGTGCCAGCAACCCTTCGGTAGCTACTAACTATGGCTACACCTTC. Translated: CASNPSVATNYGYTF. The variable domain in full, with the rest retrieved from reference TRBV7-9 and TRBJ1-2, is DTGVSQNPRHKITKRGQNVTFRCDPISEHNRLYWYRQTLGQGPEFLTYFQNEAQLEKSRLLSDRFSAERPKGSFSTLEIQRTEQGDSAMYLCASNPSVATNYGYTFGSGTRLTVV.

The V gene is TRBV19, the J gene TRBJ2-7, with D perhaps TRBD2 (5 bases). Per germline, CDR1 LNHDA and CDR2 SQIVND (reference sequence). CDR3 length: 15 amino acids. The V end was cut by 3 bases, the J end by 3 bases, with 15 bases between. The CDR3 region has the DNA TGTGCCAGTAGTATCTCAGCGGATGAGGGCTACGAGCAGTACTTC. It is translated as CASSISADEGYEQYF.

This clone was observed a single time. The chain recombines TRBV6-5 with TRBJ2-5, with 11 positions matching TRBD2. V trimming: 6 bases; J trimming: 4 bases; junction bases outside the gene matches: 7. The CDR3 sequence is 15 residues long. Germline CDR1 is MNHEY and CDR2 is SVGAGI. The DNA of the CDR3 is TGTGCCAGCAGATTAGCGGGGGGGGTTTCAGAGACCCAGTACTTC. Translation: CASRLAGGVSETQYF.

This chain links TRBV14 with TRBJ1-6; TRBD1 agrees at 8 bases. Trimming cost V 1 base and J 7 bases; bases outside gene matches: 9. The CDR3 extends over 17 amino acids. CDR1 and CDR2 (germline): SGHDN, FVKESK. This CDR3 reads CASSQVRRNRGNSPLHF. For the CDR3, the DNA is TGTGCCAGCAGCCAAGTTAGAAGGAACAGGGGGAATTCACCCCTCCACTTT. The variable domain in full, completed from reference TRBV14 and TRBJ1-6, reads EAGVTQFPSHSVIEKGQTVTLRCDPISGHDNLYWYRRVMGKEIKFLLHFVKESKQDESGMPNNRFLAERTGGTYSTLKVQPAELEDSGVYFCASSQVRRNRGNSPLHFGNGTRLTVT.

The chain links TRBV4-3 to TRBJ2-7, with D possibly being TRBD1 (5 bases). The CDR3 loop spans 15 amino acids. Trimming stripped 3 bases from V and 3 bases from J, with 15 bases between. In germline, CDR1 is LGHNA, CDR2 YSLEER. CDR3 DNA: TGCGCCAGCAGCCACAGGGAACGAGTGGGCTACGAGCAGTACTTC. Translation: CASSHRERVGYEQYF.

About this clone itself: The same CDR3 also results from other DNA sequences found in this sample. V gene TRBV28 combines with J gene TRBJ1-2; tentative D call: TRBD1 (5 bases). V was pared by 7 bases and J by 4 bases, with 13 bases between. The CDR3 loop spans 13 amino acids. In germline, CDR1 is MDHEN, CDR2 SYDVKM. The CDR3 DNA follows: TGTGCCAGCACTCCCGGCGGGACCTATGGCTACACCTTC. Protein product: CASTPGGTYGYTF.

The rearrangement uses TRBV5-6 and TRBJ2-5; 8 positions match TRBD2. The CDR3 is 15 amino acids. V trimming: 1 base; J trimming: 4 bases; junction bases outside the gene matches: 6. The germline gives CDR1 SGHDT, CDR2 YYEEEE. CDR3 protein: CASSLRWTSIETQYF. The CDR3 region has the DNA TGTGCCAGCAGCTTGAGGTGGACTAGCATAGAGACCCAGTACTTC.

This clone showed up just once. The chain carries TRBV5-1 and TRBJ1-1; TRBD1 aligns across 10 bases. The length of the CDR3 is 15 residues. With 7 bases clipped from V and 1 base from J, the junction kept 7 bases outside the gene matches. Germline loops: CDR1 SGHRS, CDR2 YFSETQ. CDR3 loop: CASLRDRGTNTEAFF. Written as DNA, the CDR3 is TGCGCCAGCCTCCGGGACAGGGGCACGAACACTGAAGCTTTCTTT.

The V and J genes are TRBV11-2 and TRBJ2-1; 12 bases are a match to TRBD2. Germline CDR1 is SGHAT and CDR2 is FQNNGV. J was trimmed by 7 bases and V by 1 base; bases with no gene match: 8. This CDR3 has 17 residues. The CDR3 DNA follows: TGTGCCAGCAGCTTAGTTCCGACTAGCGGGAGAGCGAATGAGCAGTTCTTC. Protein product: CASSLVPTSGRANEQFF.